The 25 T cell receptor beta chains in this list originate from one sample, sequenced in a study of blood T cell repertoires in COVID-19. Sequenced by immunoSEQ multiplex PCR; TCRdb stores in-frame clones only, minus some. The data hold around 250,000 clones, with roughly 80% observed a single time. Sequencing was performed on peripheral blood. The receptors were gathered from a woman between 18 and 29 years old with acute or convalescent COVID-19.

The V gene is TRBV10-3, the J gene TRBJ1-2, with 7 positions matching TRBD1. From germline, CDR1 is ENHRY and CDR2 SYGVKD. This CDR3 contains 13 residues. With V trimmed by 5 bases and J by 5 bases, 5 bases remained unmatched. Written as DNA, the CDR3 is TGTGCCATCAGTACAGGGGTGGGATATGGCTACACCTTC. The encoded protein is CAISTGVGYGYTF.

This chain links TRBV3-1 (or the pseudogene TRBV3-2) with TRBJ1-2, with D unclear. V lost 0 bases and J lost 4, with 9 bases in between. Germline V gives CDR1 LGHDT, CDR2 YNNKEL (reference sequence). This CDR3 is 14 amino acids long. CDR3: CASSQDQAGYGYTF. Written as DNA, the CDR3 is TGTGCCAGCAGCCAAGATCAGGCGGGCTATGGCTACACCTTC.

The CDR3 here is CASSLASGRGGNEQFF. The CDR3 nucleotides are TGTGCCAGCAGCTTAGCTAGCGGGAGGGGGGGAAATGAGCAGTTCTTC. The chain couples TRBV11-3 to TRBJ2-1, with 12 bases lining up with TRBD2. This CDR3 spans 16 amino acids. The V and J ends lost 1 base and 7 bases, in that order; junction bases with no gene match: 5. CDR1 and CDR2 from the germline V gene are SGHNT and YENEEA.

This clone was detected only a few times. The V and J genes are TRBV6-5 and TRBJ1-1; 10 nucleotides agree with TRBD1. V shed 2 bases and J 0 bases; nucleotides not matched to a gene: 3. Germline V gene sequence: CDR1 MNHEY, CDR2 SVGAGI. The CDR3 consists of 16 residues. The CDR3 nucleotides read TGTGCCAGCAGTTACCCGGGACAGGGGATGAACACTGAAGCTTTCTTT. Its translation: CASSYPGQGMNTEAFF.

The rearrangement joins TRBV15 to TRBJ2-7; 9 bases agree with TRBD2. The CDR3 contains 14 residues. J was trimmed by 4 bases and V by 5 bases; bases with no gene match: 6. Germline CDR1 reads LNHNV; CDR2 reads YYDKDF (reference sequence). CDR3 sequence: CATSFSGSRYEQYF. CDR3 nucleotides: TGTGCCACCAGCTTTAGCGGGAGTAGGTACGAGCAGTACTTC. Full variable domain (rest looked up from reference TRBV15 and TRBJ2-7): DAMVIQNPRYQVTQFGKPVTLSCSQTLNHNVMYWYQQKSSQAPKLLFHYYDKDFNNEADTPDNFQSRRPNTSFCFLDIRSPGLGDTAMYLCATSFSGSRYEQYFGPGTRLTVT.

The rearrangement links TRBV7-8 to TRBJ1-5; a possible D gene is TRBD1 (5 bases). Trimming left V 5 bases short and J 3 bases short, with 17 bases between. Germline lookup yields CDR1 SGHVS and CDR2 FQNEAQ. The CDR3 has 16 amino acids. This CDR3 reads CASSLLGTSLNQPQHF. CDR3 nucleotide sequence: TGTGCCAGCAGCCTACTCGGGACTAGCCTCAATCAGCCCCAGCATTTT.

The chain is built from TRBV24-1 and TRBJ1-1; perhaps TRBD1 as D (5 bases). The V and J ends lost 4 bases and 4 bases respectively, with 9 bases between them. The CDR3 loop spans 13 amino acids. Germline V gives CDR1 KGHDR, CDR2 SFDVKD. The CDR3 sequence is CATSDLQGTEAFF. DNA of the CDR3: TGTGCCACCAGTGACCTTCAGGGCACTGAAGCTTTCTTT.

CDR3 nucleotides: TGCGCCAGCAGCCAAGATCGCGGGGGCTACGAGCAGTACTTC. Translating gives CASSQDRGGYEQYF. The chain has TRBV4-1 and TRBJ2-7, with 7 bases fitting TRBD2. The CDR3 runs 14 residues. The germline V gene has CDR1 MGHRA and CDR2 YSYEKL. The ends lost 0 bases at V and 3 bases at J; junction bases unmatched: 2.

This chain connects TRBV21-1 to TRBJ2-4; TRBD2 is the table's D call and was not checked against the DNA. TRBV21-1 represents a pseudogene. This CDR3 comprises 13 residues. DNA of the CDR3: TGTGCCAGCAGCAAAGCGGGGGGGTACATTCAGTACTTC. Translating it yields CASSKAGGYIQYF.

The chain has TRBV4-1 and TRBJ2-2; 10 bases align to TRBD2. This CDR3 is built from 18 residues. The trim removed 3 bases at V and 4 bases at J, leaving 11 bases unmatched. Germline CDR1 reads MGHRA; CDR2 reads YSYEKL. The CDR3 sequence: CASSQTVLAGEVTGELFF. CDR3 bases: TGCGCCAGCAGCCAGACGGTGCTAGCGGGAGAAGTCACCGGGGAGCTGTTTTTT.

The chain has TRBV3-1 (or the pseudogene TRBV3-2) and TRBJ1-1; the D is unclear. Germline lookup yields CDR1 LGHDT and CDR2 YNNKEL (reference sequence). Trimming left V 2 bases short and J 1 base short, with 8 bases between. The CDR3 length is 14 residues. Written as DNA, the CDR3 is TGTGCCAGCAGCCAAAGGACTTCGAACACTGAAGCTTTCTTT. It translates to CASSQRTSNTEAFF.

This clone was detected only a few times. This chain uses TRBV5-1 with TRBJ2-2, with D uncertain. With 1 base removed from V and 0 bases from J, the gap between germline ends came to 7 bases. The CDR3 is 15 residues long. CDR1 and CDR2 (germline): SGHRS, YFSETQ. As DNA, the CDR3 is TGCGCCAGCAGCTTGACAGTCGCGAACACCGGGGAGCTGTTTTTT. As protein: CASSLTVANTGELFF.

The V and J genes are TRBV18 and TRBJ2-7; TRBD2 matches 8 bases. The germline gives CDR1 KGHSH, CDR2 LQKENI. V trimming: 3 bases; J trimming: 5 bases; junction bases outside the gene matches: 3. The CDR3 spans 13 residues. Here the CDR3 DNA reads TGTGCCAGCTCACCGGGACTAGTCGACGAGCAGTACTTC. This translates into CASSPGLVDEQYF.

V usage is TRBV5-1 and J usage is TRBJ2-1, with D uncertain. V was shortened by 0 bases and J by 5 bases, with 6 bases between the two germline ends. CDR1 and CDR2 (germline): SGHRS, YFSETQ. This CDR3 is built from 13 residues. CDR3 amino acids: CASSLAADNEQFF. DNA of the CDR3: TGCGCCAGCAGCTTGGCCGCGGACAATGAGCAGTTCTTC.

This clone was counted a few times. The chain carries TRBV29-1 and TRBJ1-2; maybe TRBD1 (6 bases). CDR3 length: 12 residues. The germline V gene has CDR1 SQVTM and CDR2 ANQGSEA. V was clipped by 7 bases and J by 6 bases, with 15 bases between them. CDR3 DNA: TGCAGCGGGGGGCGGGACGGCAATGGCTACACCTTC. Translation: CSGGRDGNGYTF.

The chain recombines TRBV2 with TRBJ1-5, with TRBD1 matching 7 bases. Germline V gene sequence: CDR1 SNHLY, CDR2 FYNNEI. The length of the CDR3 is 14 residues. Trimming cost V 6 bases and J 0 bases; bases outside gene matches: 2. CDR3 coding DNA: TGTGCCAGCAGGGGGACAGTTAGCAATCAGCCCCAGCATTTT. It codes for CASRGTVSNQPQHF.

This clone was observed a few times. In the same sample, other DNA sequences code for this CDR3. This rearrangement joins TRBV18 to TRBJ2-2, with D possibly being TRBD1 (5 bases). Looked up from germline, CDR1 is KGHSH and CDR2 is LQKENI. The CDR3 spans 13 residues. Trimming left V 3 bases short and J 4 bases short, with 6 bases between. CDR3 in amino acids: CASSPQGTGELFF. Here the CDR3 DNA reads TGTGCCAGCTCACCTCAGGGCACCGGGGAGCTGTTTTTT.

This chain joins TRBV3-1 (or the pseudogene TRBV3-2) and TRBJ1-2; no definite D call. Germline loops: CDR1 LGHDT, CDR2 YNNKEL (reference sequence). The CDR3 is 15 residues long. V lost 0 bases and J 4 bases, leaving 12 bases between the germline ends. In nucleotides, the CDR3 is TGTGCCAGCAGCCAAGACTTGGCAGCGATCTATGGCTACACCTTC. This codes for CASSQDLAAIYGYTF.

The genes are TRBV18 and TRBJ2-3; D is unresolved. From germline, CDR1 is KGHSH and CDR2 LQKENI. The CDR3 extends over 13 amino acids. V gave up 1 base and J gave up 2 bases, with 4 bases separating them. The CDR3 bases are TGTGCCAGCTCACCACGTCTCACAGATACGCAGTATTTT. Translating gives CASSPRLTDTQYF. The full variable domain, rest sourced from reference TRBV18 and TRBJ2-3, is NAGVMQNPRHLVRRRGQEARLRCSPMKGHSHVYWYRQLPEEGLKFMVYLQKENIIDESGMPKERFSAEFPKEGPSILRIQQVVRGDSAAYFCASSPRLTDTQYFGPGTRLTVL.

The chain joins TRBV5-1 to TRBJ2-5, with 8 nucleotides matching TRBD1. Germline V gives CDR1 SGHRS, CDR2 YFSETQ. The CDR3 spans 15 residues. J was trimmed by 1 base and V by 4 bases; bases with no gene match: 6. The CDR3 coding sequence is TGCGCCAGCAGCACACTGACAGGGGCCCAAGAGACCCAGTACTTC. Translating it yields CASSTLTGAQETQYF.

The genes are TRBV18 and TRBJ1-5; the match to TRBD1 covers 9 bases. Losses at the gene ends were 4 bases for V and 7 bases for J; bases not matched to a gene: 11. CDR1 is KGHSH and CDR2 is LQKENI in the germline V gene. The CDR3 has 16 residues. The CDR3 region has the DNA TGTGCCAGCTCACGTACGACAGGGGGAGTTGAGCAGCCCCAGCATTTT. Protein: CASSRTTGGVEQPQHF.

This chain's CDR3 is CASSATSPGTDTQYF. DNA for the CDR3: TGTGCCAGCAGCGCTACTAGCCCTGGCACAGATACGCAGTATTTT. The chain uses TRBV7-9 and TRBJ2-3; D possibly corresponds to TRBD2 (6 bases). The germline gives CDR1 SEHNR, CDR2 FQNEAQ (reference sequence). CDR3 length: 15 residues. Between the trimmed V and J ends, which lost 5 bases and 1 base, there was a span of 13 bases.

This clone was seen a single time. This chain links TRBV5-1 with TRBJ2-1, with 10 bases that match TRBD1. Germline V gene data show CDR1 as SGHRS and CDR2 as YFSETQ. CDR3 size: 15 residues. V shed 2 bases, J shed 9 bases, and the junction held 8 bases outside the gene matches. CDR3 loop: CASSFLGQGWSEQFF. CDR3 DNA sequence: TGCGCCAGCAGCTTCTTGGGACAGGGGTGGAGTGAGCAGTTCTTC. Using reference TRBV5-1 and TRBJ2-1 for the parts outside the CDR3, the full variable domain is KAGVTQTPRYLIKTRGQQVTLSCSPISGHRSVSWYQQTPGQGLQFLFEYFSETQRNKGNFPGRFSGRQFSNSRSEMNVSTLELGDSALYLCASSFLGQGWSEQFFGPGTRLTVL.

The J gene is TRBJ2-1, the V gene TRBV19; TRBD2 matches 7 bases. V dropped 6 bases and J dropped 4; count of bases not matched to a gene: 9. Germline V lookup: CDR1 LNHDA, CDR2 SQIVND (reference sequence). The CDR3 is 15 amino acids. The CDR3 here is CASRASGILYNEQFF. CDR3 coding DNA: TGTGCCAGTAGGGCGAGCGGGATCCTTTACAATGAGCAGTTCTTC.

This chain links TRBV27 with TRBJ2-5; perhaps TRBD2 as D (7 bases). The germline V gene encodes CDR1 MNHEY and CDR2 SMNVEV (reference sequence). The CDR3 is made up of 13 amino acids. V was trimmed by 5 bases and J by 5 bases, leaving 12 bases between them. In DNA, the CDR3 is TGTGCCAGCAGTCCAAGGGGGGGGGAGACCCAGTACTTC. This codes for CASSPRGGETQYF.